This entry lists 27 T cell receptor beta chains sequenced from one sample in a study of cytomegalovirus exposure and HLA in healthy donors. PCR involved 60 Vbeta and 13 Jbeta primers. Using immunoSEQ multiplex PCR, the repertoire was profiled, and TCRdb retains in-frame clones only, with some absent. The repertoire holds about 120,000 clones, around 60% seen once, with more than 8% in the top ten. Source material: PBMCs. Every receptor here comes from a man aged 35 to 55 in good health and CMV-seropositive.

The sample holds one count of this clone. The chain is built from TRBV7-9 and TRBJ1-1, with D uncertain. Trimming cost V 5 bases and J 0 bases, with 13 bases left between them. Looked up from germline, CDR1 is SEHNR and CDR2 is FQNEAQ (reference sequence). The CDR3 runs to 15 residues. The CDR3: CASSPSRGMNTEAFF. Written as DNA, the CDR3 is TGTGCCAGCAGCCCCAGTAGAGGGATGAACACTGAAGCTTTCTTT.

This clone was seen only a few times. The V gene is TRBV4-1, the J gene TRBJ1-4, with D maybe TRBD1 (6 bases). Trimming left V 0 bases short and J 8 bases short, with 10 bases between. Germline CDR1 is MGHRA and CDR2 is YSYEKL. The CDR3 totals 14 residues. The CDR3 sequence: CASSQDRQGEKLFF. In nucleotides, the CDR3 is TGCGCCAGCAGCCAAGATCGGCAGGGGGAAAAACTGTTTTTT.

The V call is TRBV29-1, the J call TRBJ2-7; TRBD2 agrees at 7 bases. This CDR3 spans 13 amino acids. After removal of 1 base from V and 8 bases from J, the junction contained 8 bases not matched to a gene. Per the germline V gene, CDR1 is SQVTM and CDR2 is ANQGSEA. The CDR3 here is CSVEVGLVDKQYF. Written as DNA, the CDR3 is TGCAGCGTTGAAGTAGGACTAGTCGATAAGCAGTACTTC.

The chain is built from TRBV6-5 and TRBJ2-3, with 9 nucleotides matching TRBD1. This CDR3 region has 16 residues. From germline, CDR1 is MNHEY and CDR2 SVGAGI. With 2 bases clipped from V and 6 bases from J, the junction kept 9 bases outside the gene matches. The CDR3 DNA sequence: TGTGCCAGCAGTTACGGACAGGGGAGACTTGGGGATACGCAGTATTTT. Protein: CASSYGQGRLGDTQYF.

This clone was counted once. The CDR3 nucleotides are TGTGCCAGCAGCTCGGGACAGCCAAATTCACCCCTCCACTTT. The encoded protein is CASSSGQPNSPLHF. The chain joins TRBV11-2 to TRBJ1-6; 7 bases align to TRBD1. Germline CDR1 SGHAT, CDR2 FQNNGV. The V and J ends lost 4 bases and 7 bases, in that order; junction bases with no gene match: 4. This CDR3 spans 14 amino acids.

The rearrangement uses TRBV19 and TRBJ2-7; possibly TRBD1 for D (6 bases). This CDR3 is built from 15 residues. The V gene lost 7 bases and the J gene lost 1 base, with 17 bases spanning the gap. From germline, CDR1 is LNHDA and CDR2 SQIVND (reference sequence). CDR3 sequence reads: CASTQGTGRSYEQYF. CDR3 DNA sequence: TGTGCCAGTACTCAAGGCACAGGGAGATCCTACGAGCAGTACTTC.

The J gene is TRBJ1-2, the V gene TRBV10-3; D is undetermined. V lost 4 bases, J lost 7 bases, and 13 bases lay in between. CDR1 and CDR2 (germline): ENHRY, SYGVKD. The CDR3 extends over 13 amino acids. CDR3 protein: CAISVGERGGYTF. The CDR3 DNA reads as TGTGCCATCAGTGTTGGAGAACGGGGTGGCTACACCTTC.

The V gene is TRBV5-1, the J gene TRBJ2-3; 8 positions agree with TRBD2. Per the germline V gene, CDR1 is SGHRS and CDR2 is YFSETQ. V lost 3 bases, J lost 0 bases, and 3 bases stayed unmatched. The length of the CDR3 is 15 residues. In DNA form, the CDR3 reads TGCGCCAGCAGCTGGGTAGCGGGAAGCACAGATACGCAGTATTTT. Translation: CASSWVAGSTDTQYF.

V gene TRBV5-5 combines with J gene TRBJ1-4; TRBD1 agrees at 7 bases. The CDR3 is 15 amino acids. Germline V gives CDR1 SGHKS, CDR2 YYEKEE (reference sequence). After removal of 4 bases from V and 5 bases from J, the junction contained 8 bases not matched to a gene. Here the CDR3 DNA reads TGTGCCAGCAGCATCAGGACAGGAAGAAATGAAAAACTGTTTTTT. Translated: CASSIRTGRNEKLFF.

V gene TRBV30 combines with J gene TRBJ2-7; TRBD2 matches 8 bases. Germline CDR1 reads GTSNPN; CDR2 reads SVGIG (reference sequence). The CDR3 runs 13 residues. After removal of 3 bases from V and 2 bases from J, the junction contained 3 bases not matched to a gene. CDR3 nucleotides: TGTGCCTGGAGGATTAGCGGGGCCTACGAGCAGTACTTC. Its translation: CAWRISGAYEQYF.

The chain recombines TRBV5-8 with TRBJ2-1, with 11 nucleotides matching TRBD2. With 3 bases clipped from V and 2 bases from J, the junction kept 7 bases outside the gene matches. The CDR3 length is 17 residues. CDR1 is SGHTS, CDR2 YDEGEE, per germline. CDR3: CASSWDTTSGAYNEQFF. DNA for the CDR3: TGTGCCAGCAGCTGGGATACGACTAGCGGGGCCTACAATGAGCAGTTCTTC.

The chain uses TRBV6-1 and TRBJ1-1, with D possibly TRBD1 on 6 matching bases. The germline V gene has CDR1 MNHNS and CDR2 SASEGT. This CDR3 comprises 12 residues. The ends were cut back, 10 bases at V and 8 bases at J, with 17 bases in the middle. CDR3 bases: TGTGCCATAACCGGGGGGCTTGGCGAAGCTTTCTTT. As protein: CAITGGLGEAFF.

The chain employs TRBV7-9 and TRBJ2-3, with D hard to call. Germline assignment: CDR1 SEHNR and CDR2 FQNEAQ (reference sequence). V was shortened by 1 base and J by 7 bases, with 21 bases between the two germline ends. The CDR3 spans 17 residues. CDR3: CASSLVNSPPPSHTQYF. The CDR3 bases are TGTGCCAGCAGCTTAGTAAATAGTCCACCCCCCTCTCATACGCAGTATTTT.

This chain links TRBV5-1 with TRBJ2-7; 8 positions match TRBD1. The CDR3 has 15 amino acids. V dropped 4 bases and J dropped 0; count of bases not matched to a gene: 6. Germline CDR1 is SGHRS and CDR2 is YFSETQ. The CDR3 region is CASSPGQVLSYEQYF. The CDR3 coding sequence is TGCGCCAGCAGCCCGGGACAGGTCCTCTCCTACGAGCAGTACTTC.

The V gene is TRBV2, the J gene TRBJ1-2; D gene unclear. The CDR3 is made up of 14 amino acids. In germline, CDR1 is SNHLY, CDR2 FYNNEI. Trimming removed 5 bases at V and 5 bases at J, with 15 bases between. This chain's CDR3 is CASSSDSRLYGYTF. CDR3 in DNA: TGTGCCAGCAGTTCGGACTCCCGATTGTATGGCTACACCTTC.

This clone showed up just a few times. The V call is TRBV19, the J call TRBJ1-1; a possible D gene is TRBD1 (6 bases). This CDR3 is 14 amino acids long. Deletions cut 5 bases from V and 7 bases from J, with 17 bases between. CDR1 is LNHDA and CDR2 is SQIVND in the germline V gene (reference sequence). The CDR3 DNA reads as TGTGCCAGTAGTCATCTCTCAGGGGAAGTTGAAGCTTTCTTT. Its translation is CASSHLSGEVEAFF.

DNA of the CDR3: TGTGCCAGCACCCCGGACTTTCTTGGGGGCTACACCTTC. Protein sequence: CASTPDFLGGYTF. The chain employs TRBV2 and TRBJ1-2; D is unclear. CDR3 length: 13 residues. Germline V gene data show CDR1 as SNHLY and CDR2 as FYNNEI. Between the trimmed V and J ends, which lost 7 bases and 8 bases, there was a span of 17 bases.

The V call is TRBV5-4, the J call TRBJ2-3; possibly TRBD1 for D (6 bases). Between the trimmed V and J ends, which lost 4 bases and 4 bases, there was a span of 10 bases. The germline CDR1 and CDR2 sequences are SGHNT and YYREEE (reference sequence). This CDR3 has 13 amino acids. Here the CDR3 DNA reads TGTGCCAGCAGCCCTCCAGGGGCAGATACGCAGTATTTT. Translating gives CASSPPGADTQYF.

The chain is built from TRBV27 and TRBJ2-5; 11 bases match TRBD2. Judging by the DNA end, TRBJ2-7 fits better; the J call may be wrong. The CDR3 runs 14 residues. Germline V gene sequence: CDR1 MNHEY, CDR2 SMNVEV (reference sequence). CDR3 amino acids: CASSVGLAAYEQYF. The CDR3 DNA reads as TGTGCCAGCAGCGTGGGACTAGCGGCCTACGAGCAGTACTTC.

The chain couples TRBV6-1 to TRBJ1-2; D may be TRBD1 (6 bases). The CDR3 spans 15 residues. CDR1 is MNHNS and CDR2 is SASEGT in the germline V gene. Trimming shortened V by 4 bases and J by 0 bases, and 12 bases separated the two germline ends. The CDR3 nucleotides are TGTGCCAGCAGTGGCGGACAGTTAGCTAACTATGGCTACACCTTC. Amino acid sequence: CASSGGQLANYGYTF.

The genes are TRBV28 and TRBJ2-4; the D gene is possibly TRBD2 (5 bases). The germline gives CDR1 MDHEN, CDR2 SYDVKM. The length of the CDR3 is 13 residues. V lost 4 bases, J lost 5 bases, and 9 bases lay in between. CDR3 region: CASSYGNQNIQYF. The CDR3 region has the DNA TGTGCCAGCAGTTACGGGAATCAAAACATTCAGTACTTC.

This clone appeared once. The V call is TRBV7-6, the J call TRBJ1-5, with a possible D match to TRBD1 (5 bases). This CDR3 is built from 15 residues. Looked up from germline, CDR1 is SGHVS and CDR2 is FNYEAQ. With 3 bases removed from V and 3 bases from J, the gap between germline ends came to 12 bases. The CDR3 region is CASSLSSGFNQPQHF. The CDR3, as DNA: TGTGCCAGCAGCTTGAGCTCAGGGTTCAATCAGCCCCAGCATTTT.

The chain couples TRBV5-1 to TRBJ1-1, with 9 bases aligning to TRBD1. V gave up 7 bases and J gave up 7 bases; unmatched junction bases: 14. Germline V lookup: CDR1 SGHRS, CDR2 YFSETQ. The CDR3 is 15 amino acids. CDR3 sequence: CASAGGRTGAHEAFF. CDR3 sequence (DNA): TGCGCCAGCGCCGGGGGGAGGACAGGGGCCCATGAAGCTTTCTTT.

The genes are TRBV4-2 and TRBJ2-2; possibly TRBD1 for D (7 bases). This CDR3 is 17 amino acids long. The V end lost 0 bases, the J end lost 4 bases, and 15 bases lay between the germline ends. CDR1 is LGHNA, CDR2 YNFKEQ, per germline. The CDR3 DNA reads TGTGCCAGCAGCCAAGATCAGGGGGGAGCGGGCACCGGGGAGCTGTTTTTT. It codes for CASSQDQGGAGTGELFF.

The chain recombines TRBV4-1 with TRBJ2-7; 12 bases agree with TRBD2. With 1 base clipped from V and 4 bases from J, the junction kept 5 bases outside the gene matches. Germline CDR1 is MGHRA and CDR2 is YSYEKL. The CDR3 has 16 amino acids. CDR3 amino acids: CASSQASGRGFYEQYF. The CDR3 DNA follows: TGCGCCAGCAGCCAAGCTAGCGGGAGGGGATTTTACGAGCAGTACTTC.

This clone was seen more than once but under ten times. The V gene is TRBV6-1, the J gene TRBJ2-5, with 7 bases that match TRBD1. Trimming at V came to 6 bases and at J to 3 bases, leaving 4 bases not matched to a gene. The germline gives CDR1 MNHNS, CDR2 SASEGT. This CDR3 has 13 residues. In nucleotides, the CDR3 is TGTGCCAGCAGGACGACAGGGAAAGAGACCCAGTACTTC. This sequence encodes CASRTTGKETQYF.

The chain carries TRBV6-1 and TRBJ2-2; the match to TRBD1 covers 7 bases. J was trimmed by 2 bases and V by 8 bases; bases with no gene match: 5. The CDR3 totals 14 residues. CDR1 MNHNS and CDR2 SASEGT come from the germline V gene. CDR3 loop: CASVTGFNTGELFF. The CDR3 bases are TGTGCCAGCGTGACAGGGTTCAACACCGGGGAGCTGTTTTTT.